Listed below are T cell receptor beta chains from one sample, sequenced in a study of T cells after yellow fever vaccination. MiXCR, applied by TCRdb to the 5' RACE reads, yields one record per CDR3 protein. This table has hundreds of thousands of distinct CDR3 sequences, roughly an eighth appearing once. The sample here was PBMCs, taken on the day of the yellow fever booster vaccination. The receptors originated from a young man who received the YFV17D yellow fever vaccine. Both conserved end residues are part of each CDR3. The order of the fields is V gene, J gene, D gene, clone size, CDR3 protein, CDR3 DNA. The D gene is left open where the match is weak. Some rows mark clone size as missing; the rest say once, few, many or name a class of expanded clone.

>TRBV7-9|TRBJ2-1|.|few
CASSLNPTNNNEQFF
TGTGCCAGCAGCTTAAACCCGACTAACAACAATGAGCAGTTCTTC
>TRBV5-1|TRBJ2-7|.|.
CASRPAGKRNEQYF
TGCGCCAGCCGACCGGCGGGAAAGAGAAACGAGCAGTACTTC
>TRBV6-2/TRBV6-3|TRBJ1-4|.|.
CASSTNSGKMLFF
TGTGCCAGCAGTACGAATAGTGGAAAAATGCTGTTTTTT
>TRBV7-9|TRBJ2-5|.|.
CASSSQAAGTETQYF
TGTGCCAGCAGCTCCCAGGCGGCGGGAACAGAGACCCAGTACTTC
>TRBV7-2|TRBJ2-3|.|few
CASSRRGGTDTQYF
TGTGCCAGCAGTCGGAGGGGCGGCACAGATACGCAGTATTTT
>TRBV28|TRBJ1-2|.|few
CASSLVNRPNYGYTF
TGTGCCAGCAGTTTGGTTAACAGGCCTAACTATGGCTACACCTTC
>TRBV5-1|TRBJ2-4|.|.
CASSLGGSVNIQYF
TGCGCCAGCAGCTTGGGGGGTTCGGTTAACATTCAGTACTTC
>TRBV11-2|TRBJ2-5|TRBD1|few
CASSLVVLGTGGAKETQYF
TGTGCCAGCAGCTTAGTGGTCCTCGGGACAGGGGGCGCGAAAGAGACCCAGTACTTC
>TRBV6-1|TRBJ2-5|.|many
CASRSPGLKETQYF
TGTGCCAGCAGATCGCCGGGACTCAAAGAGACCCAGTACTTC
>TRBV5-1|TRBJ2-1|.|.
CASSLDTGNEQFF
TGCGCCAGCAGCTTGGACACAGGGAATGAGCAGTTCTTC
>TRBV11-2|TRBJ2-5|TRBD2|.
CASSLTSGTAETQYF
TGTGCCAGCAGCCTGACTAGCGGGACGGCTGAGACCCAGTACTTC
>TRBV5-6|TRBJ2-7|.|many
CASSSSYQRLYEQYF
TGTGCCAGCAGCTCCAGTTACCAGCGGCTCTACGAGCAGTACTTC
>TRBV20-1|TRBJ2-5|TRBD2|few
CSATALADQETQYF
TGCAGTGCTACCGCCCTAGCGGACCAAGAGACCCAGTACTTC
>TRBV15|TRBJ2-2|.|once
CATSPGPPGELFF
TGTGCCACCAGCCCGGGACCTCCCGGGGAGCTGTTTTTT
>TRBV20-1|TRBJ2-1|.|many
CSASFTGDEQFF
TGCAGTGCTTCGTTCACGGGAGATGAGCAGTTCTTC
>TRBV5-1|TRBJ2-1|TRBD2|.
CASSLNRLAGNEQFF
TGCGCCAGCAGCTTGAATCGACTAGCGGGGAATGAGCAGTTCTTC
>TRBV7-3|TRBJ2-1|.|.
CASSRDPTYNEQFF
TGTGCCAGCAGCCGAGACCCAACCTACAATGAGCAGTTCTTC
>TRBV28|TRBJ2-3|.|.
CASSLGAVKDTQYF
TGTGCCAGCAGCCTGGGGGCGGTTAAAGATACGCAGTATTTT
>TRBV7-3|TRBJ2-5|TRBD1|few
CASSSLTGETQYF
TGTGCCAGCAGCTCCTTGACAGGGGAGACCCAGTACTTC
>TRBV7-8|TRBJ2-5|TRBD2|few
CASSLGWGGEETQYF
TGTGCCAGCAGCTTAGGATGGGGGGGGGAAGAGACCCAGTACTTC
>TRBV3-1|TRBJ2-7|.|many
CASSQEVHAYEQYF
TGTGCCAGCAGCCAAGAGGTACACGCGTACGAGCAGTACTTC
>TRBV7-2|TRBJ1-2|.|few
CASSSLLGGTSNYGYTF
TGTGCCAGCAGCTCCCTATTAGGAGGCACATCTAACTATGGCTACACCTTC
>TRBV7-2|TRBJ2-1|TRBD2|few
CASSLYGLAPNEQFF
TGTGCCAGCAGCTTATATGGACTAGCCCCCAATGAGCAGTTCTTC
>TRBV19|TRBJ2-5|TRBD2|.
CASNTLAAPQETQYF
TGTGCCAGCAACACCCTAGCGGCCCCCCAAGAGACCCAGTACTTC
>TRBV6-1|TRBJ2-3|TRBD2|.
CASRTTSSTDTQYF
TGTGCCAGCAGGACGACTAGCAGCACAGATACGCAGTATTTT
>TRBV11-2|TRBJ2-3|TRBD2|.
CASSLEGSGGTKSRVDTQYF
TGTGCCAGCAGCTTAGAGGGCTCGGGAGGGACTAAATCGCGTGTAGATACGCAGTATTTT
>TRBV4-3|TRBJ2-7|.|.
CASSQEKGYEQYF
TGCGCCAGCAGCCAAGAGAAGGGCTACGAGCAGTACTTC
>TRBV7-8|TRBJ2-7|.|few
CASSWPGFTEQYF
TGTGCCAGCAGCTGGCCGGGATTCACCGAGCAGTACTTC
>TRBV19|TRBJ1-1|TRBD1|.
CASQTPGQGTATEAFF
TGTGCCAGCCAGACCCCGGGACAGGGGACGGCTACTGAAGCTTTCTTT
>TRBV10-3|TRBJ1-2|TRBD1|.
CAISETDRDYGYTF
TGTGCCATCAGTGAGACCGACAGGGACTATGGCTACACCTTC